A selection of T cell receptor beta chains follows, all from one sample in a study of shared clonotypes between healthy human individuals. Some clones are missing from TCRdb's copy, which holds only in-frame ones; the method was immunoSEQ multiplex PCR. The sample lists over 2,000,000 clones, approximately 92% occurring once. Sequenced sample: naive CD8+ T cells from PBMCs. Receptors were obtained from a man younger than 35 in good health. Some clones in this sample may be carry-over from other donors' samples. CDR3s include the opening cysteine and the closing phenylalanine or tryptophan. Fields, in order: D gene, J gene, CDR3 length, V gene, clone size, CDR3 DNA, CDR3 protein. D genes are given only for firm matches. Only some rows state a clone size, as once, few, many or a class for expanded clones.

D gene: TRBD2; J gene: TRBJ2-1; CDR3 length: 16; V gene: TRBV7-9; clone size: -; CDR3 DNA: TGTGCCAGCAGCTCGGAGACTAGCGGGAGGGTTTATGAGCAGTTCTTC; CDR3 protein: CASSSETSGRVYEQFF
D gene: -; J gene: TRBJ1-1; CDR3 length: 13; V gene: TRBV6-1; clone size: -; CDR3 DNA: TGTGCCACCCGGGGGGATTTTAGCACTGAAGCTTTCTTT; CDR3 protein: CATRGDFSTEAFF
D gene: -; J gene: TRBJ2-7; CDR3 length: 17; V gene: TRBV15; clone size: -; CDR3 DNA: TGTGCCACCAGCAGAGATGGGGGAAGGGCTAGGATTTACGAGCAGTACTTC; CDR3 protein: CATSRDGGRARIYEQYF
D gene: -; J gene: TRBJ1-1; CDR3 length: 13; V gene: TRBV10-3; clone size: -; CDR3 DNA: TGTGCCATCAGTGAGTGGGGGTCCGCTGAAGCTTTCTTT; CDR3 protein: CAISEWGSAEAFF
D gene: -; J gene: TRBJ2-3; CDR3 length: 14; V gene: TRBV19; clone size: -; CDR3 DNA: TGTGCCAGTAGGGTGGGGGGAATGGCAGATACGCAGTATTTT; CDR3 protein: CASRVGGMADTQYF
D gene: TRBD1; J gene: TRBJ2-2; CDR3 length: 16; V gene: TRBV25-1; clone size: -; CDR3 DNA: TGTGCCAGCAGTCCCAAGACAGGGACGAGCACCGGGGAGCTGTTTTTT; CDR3 protein: CASSPKTGTSTGELFF
D gene: -; J gene: TRBJ2-7; CDR3 length: 14; V gene: TRBV5-1; clone size: -; CDR3 DNA: TGCGCCAGCAGCTTGGAGGGCACGTCCTACGAGCAGTACTTC; CDR3 protein: CASSLEGTSYEQYF
D gene: -; J gene: TRBJ2-7; CDR3 length: 13; V gene: TRBV7-9; clone size: -; CDR3 DNA: TGTGCCAGCAGCCCCATTCTCTCCTACGAGCAGTACTTC; CDR3 protein: CASSPILSYEQYF
D gene: -; J gene: TRBJ2-3; CDR3 length: 13; V gene: TRBV7-9; clone size: -; CDR3 DNA: TGTGCCAGCAGCTTAAAAGGGGCGAATACGCAGTATTTT; CDR3 protein: CASSLKGANTQYF
D gene: -; J gene: TRBJ1-2; CDR3 length: 13; V gene: TRBV27; clone size: once; CDR3 DNA: TGTGCCAGCAGTTTATGGAGCGGCTATGGCTACACCTTC; CDR3 protein: CASSLWSGYGYTF
D gene: TRBD2; J gene: TRBJ2-5; CDR3 length: 12; V gene: TRBV10-3; clone size: -; CDR3 DNA: TGTGCCATCACGAGTCTAGCGGGAGATCTGTACTTC; CDR3 protein: CAITSLAGDLYF
D gene: -; J gene: TRBJ2-7; CDR3 length: 13; V gene: TRBV7-9; clone size: -; CDR3 DNA: TGTGCCAGCAGCCCCCCCAGTAAGTACGAGCAGTACTTC; CDR3 protein: CASSPPSKYEQYF
D gene: -; J gene: TRBJ2-1; CDR3 length: 15; V gene: TRBV15; clone size: -; CDR3 DNA: TGTGCCACCAGCAGAGAGGGGACGGCGTACAATGAGCAGTTCTTC; CDR3 protein: CATSREGTAYNEQFF
D gene: -; J gene: TRBJ1-5; CDR3 length: 13; V gene: TRBV6-1; clone size: -; CDR3 DNA: TGTGCCAGCAGTGAGTTCGGAAATCAGCCCCAGCATTTT; CDR3 protein: CASSEFGNQPQHF
D gene: TRBD2; J gene: TRBJ2-3; CDR3 length: 17; V gene: TRBV4-1; clone size: -; CDR3 DNA: TGCGCCAGCAGCCAATGGCTAGCGGGAGGGAGCACAGATACGCAGTATTTT; CDR3 protein: CASSQWLAGGSTDTQYF
D gene: -; J gene: TRBJ1-2; CDR3 length: 15; V gene: TRBV29-1; clone size: -; CDR3 DNA: TGCAGCGTTGAGGGGGTGGCGGGGTACGACTATGGCTACACCTTC; CDR3 protein: CSVEGVAGYDYGYTF